This T cell receptor (beta chain) emerged from a study of Ad26.COV2.S vaccination and SARS-CoV-2 variants. With V trimmed by 5 bases and J by 1 base, 5 bases remained unmatched. This CDR3 comprises 15 residues. Germline-derived CDR1 and CDR2 are LNHDA and SQIVND (reference sequence). Clones were read by immunoSEQ multiplex PCR, and TCRdb kept only the in-frame ones, dropping some. The table includes more than 85,000 clones, 80% detected once. The chain is built from TRBV19 and TRBJ2-3, with TRBD1 identical over 8 bases. Sequenced material: peripheral blood, taken after recovery from COVID-19. The TCR sequence derives from a human donor who had recovered from COVID-19. The CDR3 is CASSPGQGRTDTQYF. The CDR3 nucleotides read TGTGCCAGTAGTCCTGGACAGGGACGCACAGATACGCAGTATTTT.